This entry features one TCR beta chain sequence. Antigen specificity is unknown. V dropped 1 base and J dropped 0 bases, with 12 bases sitting between them. Germline CDR1 reads LNHDA; CDR2 reads SQIVND (reference sequence). The CDR3 sequence is 17 residues long. This sample was taken from a study of cytomegalovirus exposure and HLA in healthy donors. Study summary: Researchers found that approximately 77% of over 350 genotyped donors fell within the Caucasian-associated ancestry cluster.

General observations from the study: Researchers reported in a later analysis that a missense DCLRE1C variant was tied to TCR beta V- and J-gene trimming. In vitro assays verified that a few CMV-associated chains recognized CMV antigens specifically.

The PCR ran on 60 Vbeta and 13 Jbeta primers. In the original analysis: Roughly 80 million unique TCR beta chains, some 9.9 million shared, were counted in a later analysis. Clones were sequenced by immunoSEQ multiplex PCR, and TCRdb holds only the in-frame ones, with some missing. The DNA was the basis for D and trimming; V, J and clone size are from that table. The sample has 200,000 to 250,000 clones, about 74% seen once; the top ten hold under 2%. Specimen: PBMCs. The receptor was isolated from a young woman in good health and CMV-seronegative. The V call is TRBV19, the J call TRBJ2-2; possible D gene TRBD2, 6 bases. Here the CDR3 reads CASSIVLARPNTGELFF. DNA for the CDR3: TGTGCCAGTAGTATAGTCCTAGCGAGGCCGAACACCGGGGAGCTGTTTTTT. The full variable domain, rest sourced from reference TRBV19 and TRBJ2-2, is DGGITQSPKYLFRKEGQNVTLSCEQNLNHDAMYWYRQDPGQGLRLIYYSQIVNDFQKGDIAEGYSVSREKKESFPLTVTSAQKNPTAFYLCASSIVLARPNTGELFFGEGSRLTVL.